A single sample is the source of the 12 T cell receptor beta chains below, sequenced in a study of regulatory T cells in long-lasting Graves disease. HTBI primers from iRepertoire and Arm-PCR of CDR3 regions yielded the TCR beta libraries. Each CDR3 protein gets one entry after TCRdb re-called the multiplex PCR reads with MiXCR. The profile shows about 660,000 distinct CDR3 sequences, approximately 29% of them singletons. Time point of the sample: persistent/refractory GD, antithyroid drugs over 5 years with positive TRAb. The TCR library was prepared using RNA isolated from PBMCs. The input for sequencing was peripheral blood mononuclear cells (PBMCs), taken when the disease was refractory, from a patient treated with antithyroid drugs. The receptor set was obtained from a female donor with Graves disease.

This clonotype occurred a few times. The V and J genes are TRBV12-3 or TRBV12-4 and TRBJ2-7, with 7 bases matching TRBD1. The CDR3 is 15 amino acids. The V and J ends lost 5 bases and 0 bases, in that order; junction bases with no gene match: 7. The CDR3 nucleotides read TGTGCCAGCAGTAAAGGACAGGCGAGCTCCTACGAGCAGTACTTC. Translated, it gives CASSKGQASSYEQYF.

This clonotype came up many times. This chain connects TRBV11-2 to TRBJ2-5; TRBD2 might be the D (6 bases). V lost 4 bases and J 1 base, leaving 10 bases between the germline ends. CDR1 is SGHAT, CDR2 FQNNGV, per germline. The CDR3 extends over 14 amino acids. The CDR3 coding sequence is TGTGCCAGCAGCTCCGGACTAATCCAAGAGACCCAGTACTTC. Translation gives CASSSGLIQETQYF. Drawing the rest from reference TRBV11-2 and TRBJ2-5, the complete variable domain is EAGVAQSPRYKIIEKRQSVAFWCNPISGHATLYWYQQILGQGPKLLIQFQNNGVVDDSQLPKDRFSAERLKGVDSTLKIQPAKLEDSAVYLCASSSGLIQETQYFGPGTRLLVL.

This clonotype was counted many times. V and J are TRBV19 and TRBJ1-2, with TRBD1 matching 9 bases. Germline values: CDR1 LNHDA, CDR2 SQIVND (reference sequence). This CDR3 is 17 amino acids long. V was pared by 4 bases and J by 8 bases, with 17 bases of the junction left unmatched. CDR3 residues: CASSTDGPAWDRDGYTF. DNA for the CDR3: TGTGCCAGTAGTACCGATGGCCCGGCCTGGGACAGGGACGGCTACACCTTC.

The chain joins TRBV27 to TRBJ1-5; a weak D match, TRBD1 (5 bases). The germline CDR1 and CDR2 sequences are MNHEY and SMNVEV (reference sequence). The CDR3 consists of 15 residues. Trimming removed 6 bases at V and 2 bases at J, with 14 bases between. CDR3 sequence reads: CASRGRGQGNQPQHF. In DNA form, the CDR3 reads TGTGCCAGCAGGGGGAGGGGTCAGGGCAATCAGCCCCAGCATTTT.

This clonotype was counted between two and nine times. The chain recombines TRBV20-1 with TRBJ2-7; 12 positions match TRBD2. The CDR3 is made up of 13 amino acids. After removal of 6 bases from V and 5 bases from J, the junction contained 5 bases not matched to a gene. Germline CDR1 is DFQATT and CDR2 is SNEGSKA (reference sequence). CDR3 amino acids: CSAPLAGGDEQYF. In nucleotides, the CDR3 is TGCAGTGCCCCTCTAGCGGGAGGGGACGAGCAGTACTTC.

The V call is TRBV5-5, the J call TRBJ1-4; TRBD1 matches at 7 bases. From germline, CDR1 is SGHKS and CDR2 YYEKEE (reference sequence). This CDR3 region has 16 residues. The V gene end was trimmed by 6 bases and the J gene end by 6 bases; junction bases not matched to a gene: 14. The CDR3 here is CASNRTSGGAYEKLFF. The CDR3 region has the DNA TGTGCCAGCAACAGGACCTCAGGGGGAGCATATGAAAAACTGTTTTTT.

The chain carries TRBV2 and TRBJ2-7; possibly TRBD1 for D (6 bases). The CDR3 extends over 15 amino acids. The germline V and J ends were trimmed by 5 bases and 1 base, with 15 bases remaining between them. Per the germline V gene, CDR1 is SNHLY and CDR2 is FYNNEI. The DNA of the CDR3 is TGTGCCAGCAGTCCTGACAGGAACCTATCCTACGAGCAGTACTTC. Protein: CASSPDRNLSYEQYF.

The chain carries TRBV3-1 and TRBJ1-1, with a weak D call TRBD1 (5 bases). V shed 5 bases and J shed 6 bases, with 13 bases lying between them. The CDR3 length is 13 residues. Germline-derived CDR1 and CDR2 are LGHDT and YNNKEL (reference sequence). The CDR3, as DNA: TGTGCCAGCAGCGCGCTCAGGGAGGCTGAAGCTTTCTTT. Its protein is CASSALREAEAFF.

The genes are TRBV14 and TRBJ2-7; D ambiguous. The germline CDR1 and CDR2 sequences are SGHDN and FVKESK. V lost 3 bases and J 3 bases, leaving 6 bases between the germline ends. This CDR3 has 12 amino acids. The CDR3 reads CASSQDNYEQYF. The CDR3 DNA follows: TGTGCCAGCAGCCAGGATAACTACGAGCAGTACTTC.

The chain couples TRBV6-2 or TRBV6-3 to TRBJ1-1; the D gene is possibly TRBD1 (6 bases). The CDR3 contains 13 residues. Deletions cut 6 bases from V and 5 bases from J, with 13 bases between. The germline CDR1 and CDR2 sequences are MNHEY and SVGEGT. Here the CDR3 reads CASSFRGVTEAFF. The CDR3 DNA follows: TGTGCCAGCAGCTTCAGGGGAGTTACTGAAGCTTTCTTT.

In the case of this clonotype: At one end, the junction sequence differs from germline, possibly due to a read error. The chain recombines TRBV6-1 with TRBJ2-7, with 10 bases lining up with TRBD1. Germline CDR1 is MNHNS and CDR2 is SASEGT. The CDR3 has 13 residues. The CDR3 bases are TGTGCCAGCAGAGGGACAGGGGACTACGGGCAGTACTTC. The encoded protein is CASRGTGDYGQYF.

The chain is built from TRBV7-8 and TRBJ1-4; 11 nucleotides agree with TRBD1. V shed 8 bases, J shed 8 bases, and the junction held 4 bases outside the gene matches. CDR1 is SGHVS, CDR2 FQNEAQ, per germline. The CDR3 runs to 13 residues. The CDR3 DNA reads as TGTGCCAGCGGGGACAGGGGGTACGAAAAACTGTTTTTT. Residues: CASGDRGYEKLFF.